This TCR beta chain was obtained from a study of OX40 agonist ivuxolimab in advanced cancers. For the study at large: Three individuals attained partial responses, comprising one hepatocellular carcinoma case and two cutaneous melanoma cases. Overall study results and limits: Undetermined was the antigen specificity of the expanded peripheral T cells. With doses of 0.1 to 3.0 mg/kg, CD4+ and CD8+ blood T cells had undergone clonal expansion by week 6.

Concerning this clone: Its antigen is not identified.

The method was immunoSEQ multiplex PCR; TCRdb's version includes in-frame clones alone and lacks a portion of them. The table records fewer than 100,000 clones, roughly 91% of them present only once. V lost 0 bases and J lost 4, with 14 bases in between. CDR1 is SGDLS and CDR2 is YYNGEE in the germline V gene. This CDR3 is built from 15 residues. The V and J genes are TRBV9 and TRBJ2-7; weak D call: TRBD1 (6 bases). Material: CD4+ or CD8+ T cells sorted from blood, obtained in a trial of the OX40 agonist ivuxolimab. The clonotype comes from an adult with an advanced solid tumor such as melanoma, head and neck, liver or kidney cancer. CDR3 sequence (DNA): TGTGCCAGCAGCGTAGATGGTAGCAGGGGATACGAGCAGTACTTC. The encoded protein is CASSVDGSRGYEQYF.